This TCR beta chain was captured by sequencing in a study of T cell responses to AZD1222 COVID-19 vaccine. Turning to this clone: Its antigen is unidentified.

Some clones are missing from TCRdb's copy, which holds only in-frame ones; the method was immunoSEQ multiplex PCR. The repertoire holds some 95,000 clones, with roughly 91% as singletons. Findings and limits, study-wide: There were repertoire samples only from the period after the peak T cell response.

Trimming removed 6 bases from V and 2 bases from J; junction bases left unmatched: 10. Germline V lookup: CDR1 WSHSY, CDR2 SAAADI. There are 16 residues in the CDR3. The specimen comprised peripheral blood, sampled on day 0 of MenACWY control vaccination. This sequence was found in an adult in good health. J is TRBJ1-5 and V is TRBV10-2, with 7 bases matching TRBD1. CDR3 in amino acids: CASSVLGGGGNQPQHF. Here the CDR3 DNA reads TGCGCCAGCAGCGTGCTAGGGGGCGGAGGCAATCAGCCCCAGCATTTT.